This T cell receptor beta chain was sequenced during a study of T cell responses to AZD1222 COVID-19 vaccine. Turning to this clone: The antigen remains undetermined.

Overall study results and limits: Baseline antibody screening turned up just 6 or 7 seropositive AZD1222 recipients. Breadth and depth of Spike-specific TCRs rose after two AZD1222 doses. Clonal diversity was possibly underestimated, and the donors were mostly white British, with more females. No repertoire was sampled before or during the peak T cell response, only after it.

The assay was immunoSEQ multiplex PCR, and TCRdb's table has in-frame clones only and misses some. This table has about 170,000 clones, 80% to 95% appearing once. Germline values: CDR1 SGHDT, CDR2 YYEEEE. V lost 6 bases and J lost 0, with 12 bases in between. This CDR3 has 14 residues. This chain joins TRBV5-6 and TRBJ1-1; D ambiguous. Here the sequenced sample was peripheral blood, taken on day 0 of AZD1222 vaccination. The receptor's source is an adult in good health. The CDR3 loop reads CASIPQSMNTEAFF. The CDR3 coding sequence is TGTGCCAGCATCCCCCAGAGCATGAACACTGAAGCTTTCTTT. Based on the CDR3 plus reference TRBV5-6 and TRBJ1-1, the full variable domain is DAGVTQSPTHLIKTRGQQVTLRCSPKSGHDTVSWYQQALGQGPQFIFQYYEEEERQRGNFPDRFSGHQFPNYSSELNVNALLLGDSALYLCASIPQSMNTEAFFGQGTRLTVV.